This TCR beta chain was captured in a study of vaccination and CD4 T cells after COVID-19. The time point is: late sampling 161 to 241 days after vaccination in a few convalescent patients. Treatment here: approximately nine-day PBMC culture with coronavirus spike peptide pools or control peptides (ViraFEST assay). This clonotype turned up a few times. The target antigen is unknown. An Oncomine TCR Beta short-read assay was used to sequence the DNA from cultured CD4+ T cells. In TCRdb, the PCR reads were re-called with MiXCR into one record per CDR3 protein. The table has about 20,000 distinct CDR3 sequences, around 43% seen once. The CDR3 sequence is 15 residues long. V gave up 2 bases and J gave up 2 bases, with 10 bases separating them. CDR1 SGHTA and CDR2 FQGNSA come from the germline V gene.

The V call is TRBV7-2, the J call TRBJ2-1; D perhaps matches TRBD2 (5 bases). This receptor was taken from a human donor who had recovered from COVID-19. The sample consisted of CD4+ T cells from blood, cultured in vitro, taken about 7 months after SARS-CoV-2 vaccination. CDR3 sequence (DNA): TGTGCCAGCAGCTTACTAGCTGGTACCTACAATGAGCAGTTCTTC. It translates to CASSLLAGTYNEQFF.